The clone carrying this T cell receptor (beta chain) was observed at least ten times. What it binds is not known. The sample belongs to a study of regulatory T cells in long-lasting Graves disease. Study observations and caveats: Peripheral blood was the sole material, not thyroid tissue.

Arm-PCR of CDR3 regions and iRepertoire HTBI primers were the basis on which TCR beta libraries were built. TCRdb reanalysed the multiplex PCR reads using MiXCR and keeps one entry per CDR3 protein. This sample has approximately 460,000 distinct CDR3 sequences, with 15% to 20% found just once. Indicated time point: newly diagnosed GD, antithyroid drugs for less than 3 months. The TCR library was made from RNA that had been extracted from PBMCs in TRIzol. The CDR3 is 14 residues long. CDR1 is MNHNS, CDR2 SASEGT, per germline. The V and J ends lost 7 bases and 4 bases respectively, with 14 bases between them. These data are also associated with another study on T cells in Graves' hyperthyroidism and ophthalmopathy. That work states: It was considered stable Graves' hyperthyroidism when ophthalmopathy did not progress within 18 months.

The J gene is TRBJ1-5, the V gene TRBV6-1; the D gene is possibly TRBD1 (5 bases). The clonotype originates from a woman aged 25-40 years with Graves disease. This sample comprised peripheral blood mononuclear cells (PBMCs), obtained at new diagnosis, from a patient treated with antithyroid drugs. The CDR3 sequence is CASIPRQPNQPQHF. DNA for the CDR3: TGTGCCAGCATCCCTCGACAGCCTAATCAGCCCCAGCATTTT.